This record looks at one T cell receptor (beta chain) sequence and its context. This specimen belongs to a study of molecular identifiers for immune sequencing clone quantification. Previously described methods with listed TCR primers produced the bulk TCR libraries. Each CDR3 protein is one row after TCRdb ran MiXCR on the PCR reads. The sample contains more than 450,000 distinct CDR3 sequences, 20% to 25% of which appear only once. This CDR3 has 14 residues. Trimming removed 4 bases from V and 7 bases from J, with 11 bases in between. The origin of this receptor is a human donor in good health. Some libraries in this study had Jurkat cell RNA spiked in. The sample comprised naive CD8+ T cells from blood, with Jurkat cell RNA spiked in. The subset is: FACS-sorted CD8+CD4-CCR7+CD45RA+ naive T cells. The chain uses TRBV12-3 or TRBV12-4 and TRBJ1-6, with no clear D. The CDR3 coding sequence is TGTGCCAGCAGTTATCGGGGAGGGAATTCACCCCTCCACTTT. Amino acid sequence: CASSYRGGNSPLHF.